The TCR beta chain under discussion was sequenced for a study of OX40 agonist ivuxolimab in advanced cancers. Turning to the overall study: Ivuxolimab was an agonistic, fully human IgG2 monoclonal antibody directed against OX40 (CD134), a costimulatory receptor. Intravenous ivuxolimab was administered to patients every 2 weeks at six dose levels: 0.01, 0.1, 0.3, 1.5, 3 and 10 mg/kg. Of the approximately 50 dose-escalation patients, hepatocellular carcinoma was present in roughly 19, melanoma in roughly 15, renal cell carcinoma in 9 and head and neck cancer in 9. In the dose-escalation cohort, 75% to 85% of patients were male, and the mean age was approximately 60 years with a range of roughly 23 to 90. Prior anti-PD-1, anti-PD-L1 or anti-CTLA-4 therapy was permitted, and 40% of dose-escalation patients had received checkpoint inhibitors. Partial responses occurred in three dose-escalation patients: two with cutaneous melanoma and one with hepatocellular carcinoma. Peripheral TCRbeta sequencing aimed to test whether ivuxolimab altered TCR sequence diversity and caused clonal T-cell expansion. The paper reports the monotherapy dose-escalation portion (N of about 54 patients) of the phase I ivuxolimab trial. What the authors observed across the whole study: At doses from 0.1 to 3.0 mg/kg, clonal expansion was seen in both CD4+ and CD8+ blood T cells between baseline and week 6. Low levels of normalized T-cell clonal expansion were also seen in some patients who did not respond. Antigen specificity was not determined for the clonally expanded peripheral T cells. After ivuxolimab, CD8+ T cells had more expanded clones than CD4+ T cells on average. In the 0.1-3.0 mg/kg groups, partial responders were among the patients with the lowest normalized peripheral clonal expansion, particularly in CD8+ T cells.

The trial excluded patients who had a history of autoimmune disease or were on systemic immunosuppression. Peripheral blood for TCR sequencing was collected from all dose cohorts at baseline, on cycle 4 day 1, and on cycle 7 day 1. Samples were obtained from an open-label, multicenter, first-in-human phase I dose-escalation trial of ivuxolimab. Adults with locally advanced or metastatic head and neck squamous cell, hepatocellular, melanoma or renal cell carcinoma were enrolled in the trial. Before TCR sequencing, CD4+ T cells and CD8+ T cells were sorted from peripheral blood as separate populations. Trimmed from V: 7 bases; trimmed from J: 8 bases; junction bases lacking a gene match: 11. The germline V gene yields SGHNT for CDR1 and YENEEA for CDR2. The CDR3, from cysteine to phenylalanine, totals 17 residues. The read is trimmed to its CDR3 DNA, 51 bases read in frame from base 1. Genomic DNA was extracted from sorted cells for sequencing of the TCRbeta CDR3 region. The immunoSEQ Assay was used to sequence the TCRbeta CDR3 regions. This is the immuneACCESS table as TCRdb keeps it, with only in-frame sequences that have V and J called. A part of the clones is gone; compared with another copy, unresolved V genes explain less than half, and the rest is unexplained. This sample is represented by about 90,000 clones; 75% to 90% of them were singletons. Approximately 7.4% of the sample rests with the top ten.

About this clone itself: There is no known antigen for this receptor. Base qualities are not recorded, but no much larger clone differs from it by a single base.

This receptor was obtained from an adult with an advanced solid tumor such as melanoma, head and neck, liver or kidney cancer. The sample in question was CD4+ or CD8+ T cells sorted from blood, obtained in a trial of the OX40 agonist ivuxolimab. The rearranged segments are TRBV11-3 and TRBJ2-1, and TRBD2 aligns with 16 junction nucleotides. CDR3 protein: CASTSGTSGRVSDEQFF. The DNA sequence is TGTGCCAGCACCTCCGGGACTAGCGGGAGGGTGAGCGATGAGCAGTTCTTC.